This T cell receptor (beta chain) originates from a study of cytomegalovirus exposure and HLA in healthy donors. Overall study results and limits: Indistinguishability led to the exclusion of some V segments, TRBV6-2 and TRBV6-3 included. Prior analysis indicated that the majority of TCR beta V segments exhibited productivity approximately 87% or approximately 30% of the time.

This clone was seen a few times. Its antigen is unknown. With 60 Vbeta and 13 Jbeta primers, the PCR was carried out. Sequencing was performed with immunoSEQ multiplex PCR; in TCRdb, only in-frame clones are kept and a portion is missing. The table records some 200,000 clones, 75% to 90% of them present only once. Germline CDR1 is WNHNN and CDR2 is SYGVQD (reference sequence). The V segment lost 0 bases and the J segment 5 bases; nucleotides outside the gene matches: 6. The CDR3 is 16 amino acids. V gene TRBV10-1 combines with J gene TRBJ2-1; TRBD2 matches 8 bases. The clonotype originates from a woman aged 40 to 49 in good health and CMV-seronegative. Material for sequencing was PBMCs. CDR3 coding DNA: TGCGCCAGCAGTGAGTCGACGGGAGGGAAGGACAATGAGCAGTTCTTC. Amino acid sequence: CASSESTGGKDNEQFF.